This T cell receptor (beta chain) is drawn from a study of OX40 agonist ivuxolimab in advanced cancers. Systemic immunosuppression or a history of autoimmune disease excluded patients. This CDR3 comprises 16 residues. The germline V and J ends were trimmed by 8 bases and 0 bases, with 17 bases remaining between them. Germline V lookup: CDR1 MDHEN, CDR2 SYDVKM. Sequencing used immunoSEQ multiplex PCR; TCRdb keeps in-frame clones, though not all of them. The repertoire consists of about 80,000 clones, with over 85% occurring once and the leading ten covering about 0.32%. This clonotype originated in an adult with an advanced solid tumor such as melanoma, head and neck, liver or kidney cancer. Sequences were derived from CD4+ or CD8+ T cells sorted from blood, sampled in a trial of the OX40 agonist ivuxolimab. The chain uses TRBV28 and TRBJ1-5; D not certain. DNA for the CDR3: TGTGCCAGCTGTCTAGTGGCGGCCTTTAGCAATCAGCCCCAGCATTTT. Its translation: CASCLVAAFSNQPQHF.